This T cell receptor beta chain was recovered during a study of blood T cell repertoires in COVID-19. Study summary: Researchers got acute and convalescent COVID-19 samples from the United States, Italy and Spain. Sources were T cells, B-cell-depleted T cells, or PBMCs; the material itself was cDNA or gDNA.

This clone was found once. With 3 bases removed from V and 4 bases from J, the gap between germline ends came to 15 bases. Looked up from germline, CDR1 is MNHEY and CDR2 is SVGEGT. The CDR3 has 15 amino acids. Sequenced by immunoSEQ multiplex PCR; TCRdb stores in-frame clones only, minus some. The sample carries approximately 130,000 clones, around 83% recorded once. The TCR was taken from a human donor in a cohort sampled during active COVID-19. The sample was peripheral blood. The J gene is TRBJ1-2, the V gene TRBV6-2 or TRBV6-3, with a weak D call TRBD1 (5 bases). The CDR3 DNA sequence: TGTGCCAGCAGTTATGAAGACAGACCCTCCTATGGCTACACCTTC. Translation: CASSYEDRPSYGYTF.